Below are 8 T cell receptor beta chains sequenced from a single sample in a study of blood T cell repertoires in COVID-19. Measured with immunoSEQ multiplex PCR; TCRdb has only the in-frame clones, and not every one. Among 350,000 to 500,000 clones, nearly 90% were seen once, and the ten largest hold approximately 1.5%. The sequencing input was PBMCs or T cells enriched from blood (not recorded which). The receptors come from a woman aged 18-29 years who had been exposed to COVID-19.

The chain recombines TRBV19 with TRBJ1-2, with a weak D call TRBD1 (5 bases). Trimming pared 5 bases from V and 3 bases from J, leaving 13 bases between. The CDR3 runs to 14 residues. The germline CDR1 and CDR2 sequences are LNHDA and SQIVND (reference sequence). Here the CDR3 reads CASSWQGPDYGYTF. In DNA form, the CDR3 reads TGTGCCAGTAGTTGGCAGGGCCCGGACTATGGCTACACCTTC.

The genes are TRBV19 and TRBJ1-1; a weak D match, TRBD1 (5 bases). Trimming shortened V by 2 bases and J by 5 bases, and 9 bases separated the two germline ends. There are 13 residues in the CDR3. CDR1 is LNHDA and CDR2 is SQIVND in the germline V gene (reference sequence). The CDR3 DNA follows: TGTGCCAGTAGTATACAGGGAGGAACTGAAGCTTTCTTT. This encodes CASSIQGGTEAFF.

The genes are TRBV9 and TRBJ2-7; 11 nucleotides match TRBD1. CDR3 size: 15 residues. Germline V gene lookup returns CDR1 SGDLS and CDR2 YYNGEE. Losses at the gene ends were 1 base for V and 3 bases for J; bases not matched to a gene: 3. The CDR3 nucleotides read TGTGCCAGCAGCGTATCCGGGACAGGGGGCTACGAGCAGTACTTC. Protein product: CASSVSGTGGYEQYF.

The chain has TRBV5-4 and TRBJ2-7, with D perhaps TRBD2 (6 bases). Germline loops: CDR1 SGHNT, CDR2 YYREEE (reference sequence). CDR3 length: 15 residues. The germline V and J ends were trimmed by 0 bases and 3 bases, with 13 bases remaining between them. CDR3 region: CASSLEASAHYEQYF. The CDR3 region has the DNA TGTGCCAGCAGCTTGGAGGCTAGCGCCCACTACGAGCAGTACTTC.

The chain links TRBV7-3 to TRBJ1-3; no reliable D call. The CDR3 length is 15 residues. Germline CDR1 is SGHTA and CDR2 is FQGTGA. Trimming took 4 bases from V and 1 from J, leaving 11 bases between them. CDR3 in DNA: TGTGCCAGCAGCTCCTCCGGAGGGTCTGGAAACACCATATATTTT. Translated, it gives CASSSSGGSGNTIYF.

The chain is built from TRBV5-1 and TRBJ2-7; maybe TRBD2 (5 bases). Germline CDR1 is SGHRS and CDR2 is YFSETQ. The V end was cut by 2 bases, the J end by 4 bases, with 10 bases between. This CDR3 has 13 amino acids. CDR3 DNA: TGCGCCAGCAGCTTCGTGGGCGGGTACGAGCAGTACTTC. The encoded protein is CASSFVGGYEQYF.

J is TRBJ1-1 and V is TRBV3-1 (or the pseudogene TRBV3-2); the D gene is possibly TRBD1 (6 bases). The CDR3 has 15 amino acids. Trimming took 1 base from V and 0 from J, leaving 9 bases between them. The germline V gene has CDR1 LGHDT and CDR2 YNNKEL (reference sequence). CDR3 nucleotide sequence: TGTGCCAGCAGCCAAGGGACAGTCATGAACACTGAAGCTTTCTTT. The encoded protein is CASSQGTVMNTEAFF.

The sample holds one count of this clone. The J gene is TRBJ2-3, the V gene TRBV2; perhaps TRBD1 as D (7 bases). This CDR3 is 14 amino acids long. Germline loops: CDR1 SNHLY, CDR2 FYNNEI. The V and J ends lost 9 bases and 4 bases respectively, with 17 bases between them. The CDR3 DNA is TGTGCCAGTTTTGGGGGGACAGTTGCAGATACGCAGTATTTT. Translation gives CASFGGTVADTQYF.